This entry lists 31 T cell receptor beta chains sequenced from one sample in a study of T cells in Graves' hyperthyroidism and ophthalmopathy. Regions amplified from RNA transcripts were the TCR beta CDR3 regions. The primer set for the first-round RT-PCR of the TCR CDR3 was HTBI. MiXCR, run by TCRdb on the multiplex PCR reads, gives a single entry per CDR3 protein. This table has roughly 500,000 distinct CDR3 sequences, around 45% appearing once. Source material: peripheral blood or thyroid tissue (not recorded which). Source of these receptors: an adult woman with Graves' disease, either hyperthyroidism or ophthalmopathy (not recorded which).

This clonotype has at least ten counts. This rearrangement joins TRBV7-2 to TRBJ1-2; 7 bases are a match to TRBD1. The CDR3 covers 15 residues. CDR1 SGHTA and CDR2 FQGNSA come from the germline V gene. Trimming took 6 bases from V and 2 from J; bases not matched to a gene: 9. This CDR3 reads CASRIDRDKNYGYTF. Here the CDR3 DNA reads TGTGCCAGCAGGATAGACAGGGACAAAAACTATGGCTACACCTTC.

Only one count was recorded for this clonotype. DNA for the CDR3: TGTGCCGGCGGCGTATCATACGGGCAGGAGACCCAGTACTTC. Encoded protein: CAGGVSYGQETQYF. The V call is TRBV11-2, the J call TRBJ2-5, with D uncertain. Germline CDR1 and CDR2: SGHAT and FQNNGV. This CDR3 is 14 amino acids long. The germline V and J ends were trimmed by 11 bases and 5 bases, with 21 bases remaining between them.

This clonotype was picked up many times. The chain couples TRBV19 to TRBJ1-5; 8 nucleotides align to TRBD1. In germline, CDR1 is LNHDA, CDR2 SQIVND (reference sequence). Losses at the gene ends were 6 bases for V and 7 bases for J; bases not matched to a gene: 8. CDR3 length: 14 residues. DNA of the CDR3: TGTGCCAGTAGAGAATACAGGGGGAAACAGCCCCAGCATTTT. It is translated as CASREYRGKQPQHF. Drawing the rest from reference TRBV19 and TRBJ1-5, the complete variable domain is DGGITQSPKYLFRKEGQNVTLSCEQNLNHDAMYWYRQDPGQGLRLIYYSQIVNDFQKGDIAEGYSVSREKKESFPLTVTSAQKNPTAFYLCASREYRGKQPQHFGDGTRLSIL.

This clonotype was counted a few times. V gene TRBV7-2 combines with J gene TRBJ2-7, with 8 bases matching TRBD1. The V gene's germline CDR1 is SGHTA and CDR2 FQGNSA. The CDR3 is 15 amino acids. The V segment lost 5 bases and the J segment 6 bases; nucleotides outside the gene matches: 12. The CDR3 coding sequence is TGTGCCAGCAGCCCCCAGGGGGCGCGGGCTGGCGAGCAGTACTTC. It encodes CASSPQGARAGEQYF.

This clonotype has a handful of counts. The chain joins TRBV28 to TRBJ1-1; D not resolved. There are 13 residues in the CDR3. Germline assignment: CDR1 MDHEN and CDR2 SYDVKM. V was cut by 7 bases and J by 0 bases, with 9 bases left in between. The CDR3 region is CASITELNTEAFF. CDR3 nucleotide sequence: TGTGCCAGCATTACAGAATTGAACACTGAAGCTTTCTTT.

This clonotype has ten or more counts. The gene calls are TRBV2 and TRBJ1-5; D is possibly TRBD1 (5 bases). CDR1 is SNHLY, CDR2 FYNNEI, per germline. V lost 5 bases to trimming and J lost 7 bases, with 9 bases between them. CDR3 length: 12 amino acids. CDR3 nucleotide sequence: TGTGCCAGCAGTCAGGGCCGACAGCCCCAGCATTTT. Translating it yields CASSQGRQPQHF.

The sample holds many counts of this clonotype. CDR3 coding DNA: TGCAGTGCCGCGGGGGGGGGCTCCTACGAGCAGTACTTC. Encoded protein: CSAAGGGSYEQYF. The rearrangement links TRBV20-1 to TRBJ2-7; 9 bases line up with TRBD2. The CDR3 extends over 13 amino acids. Trimming removed 6 bases from V and 0 bases from J; junction bases left unmatched: 3. The germline CDR1 and CDR2 sequences are DFQATT and SNEGSKA (reference sequence).

On this clonotype itself: This may stem from a read error, because a much larger clone lies one nucleotide away. This rearrangement joins TRBV6-1 to TRBJ1-1; perhaps TRBD1 as D (6 bases). The CDR3 contains 12 residues. CDR1 and CDR2 from the germline V gene are MNHNS and SASEGT. The CDR3 DNA follows: TGTGCCAGCCGTGAACAGGGCCATGAAGCTTTCTTT. Translated, it gives CASREQGHEAFF.

As regards this clonotype: A much larger clone differs from this one at a single base, so this may be a read error. V gene TRBV30 combines with J gene TRBJ1-2; D perhaps matches TRBD1 (6 bases). The CDR3 spans 13 residues. Germline V gene data show CDR1 as GTSNPN and CDR2 as SVGIG (reference sequence). The CDR3, as DNA: TGTGCCTGGAGTGTAAGGACAGACTATGACTACACCTTC. This sequence encodes CAWSVRTDYDYTF.

This sequence joins TRBV4-3 and TRBJ1-1, with D hard to call. This CDR3 is 14 amino acids long. Germline CDR1 LGHNA, CDR2 YSLEER. Deletions cut 1 base from V and 3 bases from J, with 9 bases between. The DNA for the CDR3 is TGCGCCAGCAGCCAAGGAGTGACTGACACTGAAGCTTTCTTT. Translation gives CASSQGVTDTEAFF.

In its sample, this clonotype was seen many times. This rearrangement joins TRBV5-6 to TRBJ2-5; 9 bases match TRBD1. The trim removed 3 bases at V and 4 bases at J, leaving 10 bases unmatched. The germline V gene has CDR1 SGHDT and CDR2 YYEEEE. The CDR3 is 16 residues long. CDR3 residues: CASSWLAGTGSETQYF. CDR3 DNA sequence: TGTGCCAGCAGCTGGCTTGCCGGGACAGGGTCAGAGACCCAGTACTTC.

The chain uses TRBV15 and TRBJ1-4, with 9 positions matching TRBD1. Germline V gene sequence: CDR1 LNHNV, CDR2 YYDKDF (reference sequence). The CDR3 totals 14 residues. Germline trimming cut 8 bases from V and 10 bases from J; bases unmatched to any gene: 11. The DNA for the CDR3 is TGTGCCACCGCGGACAGGGGTAGCCAGGGAAAACTGTTTTTT. Amino acid sequence: CATADRGSQGKLFF.

This clonotype was recorded at least ten times. V usage is TRBV4-1 and J usage is TRBJ2-7; D is unclear. The germline V gene has CDR1 MGHRA and CDR2 YSYEKL. The CDR3 covers 13 residues. Trimming shortened V by 1 base and J by 3 bases, and 7 bases separated the two germline ends. CDR3 residues: CASSQVLSYEQYF. The CDR3 DNA follows: TGCGCCAGCAGCCAAGTCCTCAGCTACGAGCAGTACTTC.

At least ten counts were recorded for this clonotype. The chain carries TRBV9 and TRBJ2-5, with TRBD2 as a possible D gene (6 bases). Germline values: CDR1 SGDLS, CDR2 YYNGEE. This CDR3 contains 15 residues. V was cut by 1 base and J by 5 bases, with 15 bases left in between. The CDR3 sequence is CASSVRSGVRETQYF. The CDR3 DNA reads as TGTGCCAGCAGCGTAAGATCGGGGGTCAGGGAGACCCAGTACTTC.

This clonotype occurred many times. V is TRBV6-1 and J is TRBJ2-7; no definite D call. The V gene lost 7 bases and the J gene lost 3 bases, with 10 bases spanning the gap. The CDR3 loop spans 12 amino acids. Germline CDR1 and CDR2: MNHNS and SASEGT. CDR3 region: CASKTVIYEQYF. The CDR3 DNA reads as TGTGCCAGCAAGACTGTGATCTACGAGCAGTACTTC.

V and J are TRBV19 and TRBJ1-1; no clear D. Germline V CDR1 and CDR2: LNHDA, SQIVND (reference sequence). The V and J ends lost 3 bases and 0 bases respectively, with 8 bases between them. The CDR3 is made up of 14 amino acids. This chain's CDR3 is CASSINDMNTEAFF. The CDR3 DNA reads TGTGCCAGTAGTATTAACGACATGAACACTGAAGCTTTCTTT.

The chain employs TRBV10-3 and TRBJ2-3; 11 bases align to TRBD2. There are 14 residues in the CDR3. V was clipped by 8 bases and J by 0 bases; unmatched bases: 1. In germline, CDR1 is ENHRY, CDR2 SYGVKD. In nucleotides, the CDR3 is TGTGCCATCGGGACTAGCGGTAGCACAGATACGCAGTATTTT. Its protein product is CAIGTSGSTDTQYF.

On this clonotype itself: A single base separates this from a much larger clone, so it may be a read error. The chain combines TRBV11-2 with TRBJ1-1; D unresolved. This CDR3 comprises 15 residues. The ends were cut back, 8 bases at V and 3 bases at J, with 19 bases in the middle. The germline V gene encodes CDR1 SGHAT and CDR2 FQNNGV. CDR3 sequence (DNA): TGTGCCAGCCGCAGCTTATCTAGCCCCTACACTGAAGCTTTCTTT. It is translated as CASRSLSSPYTEAFF. Using reference TRBV11-2 and TRBJ1-1 for the parts outside the CDR3, the full variable domain is EAGVAQSPRYKIIEKRQSVAFWCNPISGHATLYWYQQILGQGPKLLIQFQNNGVVDDSQLPKDRFSAERLKGVDSTLKIQPAKLEDSAVYLCASRSLSSPYTEAFFGQGTRLTVV.

This clonotype was picked up a small number of times. The chain uses TRBV13 and TRBJ1-4; TRBD1 might be the D (6 bases). Deletions cut 4 bases from V and 10 bases from J, with 10 bases between. Germline values: CDR1 PRHDT, CDR2 FYEKMQ (reference sequence). The CDR3 totals 12 residues. CDR3 in DNA: TGTGCCAGCAGCTCCGGACAGAGAAAACTGTTTTTT. Amino acid sequence: CASSSGQRKLFF.

This clonotype was seen many times. The rearrangement joins TRBV12-3 or TRBV12-4 to TRBJ2-2; 9 bases map to TRBD1. The CDR3 covers 16 residues. J lost 3 bases, V lost 6 bases, and 8 bases had no gene match. CDR3 loop: CASRSTGGADTGELFF. CDR3 DNA sequence: TGTGCCAGCAGATCCACAGGGGGCGCCGACACCGGGGAGCTGTTTTTT.

The CDR3 is CSARDLRPGKDGYTF. Here the CDR3 DNA reads TGCAGTGCTAGAGATCTCAGGCCAGGGAAGGATGGCTACACCTTC. This sequence joins TRBV20-1 and TRBJ1-2, with D maybe TRBD1 (5 bases). This CDR3 is 15 amino acids long. Deletions cut 0 bases from V and 6 bases from J, with 17 bases between. From germline, CDR1 is DFQATT and CDR2 SNEGSKA (reference sequence).

The chain employs TRBV20-1 and TRBJ2-3, with TRBD2 matching 8 bases. The CDR3 is 14 residues long. Germline lookup yields CDR1 DFQATT and CDR2 SNEGSKA (reference sequence). The CDR3 sequence is CSAAGGVNRDTQYF. The DNA of the CDR3 is TGCAGCGCTGCCGGGGGGGTAAACAGAGATACGCAGTATTTT.

V is TRBV6-6 and J is TRBJ2-7; TRBD1 might be the D (6 bases). V was cut by 11 bases and J by 2 bases, with 16 bases left in between. The CDR3 is 13 residues long. The germline V gene encodes CDR1 MNHNY and CDR2 SVGAGI (reference sequence). This CDR3 is CASGAQGTYEQYF. In nucleotides, the CDR3 is TGTGCCTCAGGGGCGCAGGGTACCTACGAGCAGTACTTC.

The chain is built from TRBV7-2 and TRBJ2-7; 7 nucleotides align to TRBD1. Germline V lookup: CDR1 SGHTA, CDR2 FQGNSA. The CDR3 contains 15 residues. V gave up 4 bases and J gave up 3 bases; unmatched junction bases: 9. CDR3 in DNA: TGTGCCAGCAGCTCCAAGACAGGGTTGGACTACGAGCAGTACTTC. Its protein is CASSSKTGLDYEQYF.

This clonotype has a count of ten or more. The chain couples TRBV4-1 to TRBJ2-5, with no clear D. The germline V and J ends were trimmed by 7 bases and 3 bases, with 9 bases remaining between them. CDR3 length: 12 amino acids. Germline V gene sequence: CDR1 MGHRA, CDR2 YSYEKL. CDR3 residues: CASMATKETQYF. In DNA form, the CDR3 reads TGCGCCAGCATGGCGACGAAAGAGACCCAGTACTTC.

This CDR3 is CATSGRQGSNQPQHF. CDR3 sequence (DNA): TGTGCCACCAGTGGTCGACAGGGGAGTAATCAGCCCCAGCATTTT. The chain is built from TRBV24-1 and TRBJ1-5; 8 nucleotides match TRBD1. Germline CDR1 reads KGHDR; CDR2 reads SFDVKD. CDR3 size: 15 residues. The V segment lost 5 bases and the J segment 4 bases; nucleotides outside the gene matches: 6.

This chain links TRBV12-3 or TRBV12-4 with TRBJ1-2; D remains ambiguous. Trimming took 2 bases from V and 6 from J, leaving 16 bases between them. The CDR3 is 15 residues long. The CDR3 region is CASSLKAGAQDGYTF. In DNA form, the CDR3 reads TGTGCCAGCAGTTTAAAGGCAGGCGCTCAGGATGGCTACACCTTC.

Ten or more counts support this clonotype. This chain links TRBV27 with TRBJ1-2, with a possible D match to TRBD1 (5 bases). The germline V and J ends were trimmed by 6 bases and 0 bases, with 11 bases remaining between them. This CDR3 is built from 14 residues. Germline CDR1 MNHEY, CDR2 SMNVEV (reference sequence). The CDR3 loop is CASRATASNYGYTF. CDR3 DNA sequence: TGTGCCAGCAGAGCGACAGCCTCTAACTATGGCTACACCTTC.

The sample holds a few counts of this clonotype. CDR3 residues: CSVPSGDYGYTF. The CDR3 DNA sequence: TGCAGCGTTCCGTCAGGGGACTATGGCTACACCTTC. The chain links TRBV29-1 to TRBJ1-2; D is perhaps TRBD1 (6 bases). V shed 5 bases and J shed 3 bases, with 10 bases lying between them. The CDR3 has 12 amino acids. Per the germline V gene, CDR1 is SQVTM and CDR2 is ANQGSEA.

This rearrangement joins TRBV12-3 or TRBV12-4 to TRBJ1-2; maybe TRBD1 (5 bases). V was pared by 6 bases and J by 8 bases, with 22 bases between. This CDR3 spans 15 amino acids. In nucleotides, the CDR3 is TGTGCCAGCAGCCAAGGGACCAGTTTGCTGGGGGGCTACACCTTC. Encoded protein: CASSQGTSLLGGYTF.

Ten or more counts support this clonotype. V and J are TRBV5-6 and TRBJ1-6, with TRBD1 matching 9 bases. The CDR3 has 16 amino acids. Trimming removed 4 bases from V and 10 bases from J; junction bases left unmatched: 12. The germline gives CDR1 SGHDT, CDR2 YYEEEE. The CDR3 loop is CASSQRTGTGRSPLHF. Written as DNA, the CDR3 is TGTGCCAGCAGCCAACGTACCGGGACAGGGAGGTCACCCCTCCACTTT.